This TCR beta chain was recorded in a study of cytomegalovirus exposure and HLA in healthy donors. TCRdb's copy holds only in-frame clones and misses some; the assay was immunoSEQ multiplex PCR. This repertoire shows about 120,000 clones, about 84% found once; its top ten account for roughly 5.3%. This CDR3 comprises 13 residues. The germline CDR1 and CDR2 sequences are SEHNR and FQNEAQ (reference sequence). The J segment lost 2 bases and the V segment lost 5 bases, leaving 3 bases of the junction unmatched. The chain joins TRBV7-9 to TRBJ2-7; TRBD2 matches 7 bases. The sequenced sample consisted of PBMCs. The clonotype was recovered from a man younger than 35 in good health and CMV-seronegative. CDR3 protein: CASSRTSAYEQYF. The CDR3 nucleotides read TGTGCCAGCAGCCGGACTAGTGCCTACGAGCAGTACTTC.